These 9 T cell receptor beta chains share one sample of origin, sequenced in a study of cytomegalovirus exposure and HLA in healthy donors. The PCR used 60 Vbeta and 13 Jbeta primers. TCRdb's copy holds only in-frame clones and misses some; the assay was immunoSEQ multiplex PCR. Its table records tens of thousands of clones. The sequencing input was PBMCs. The receptor source for this set is a woman aged 40 to 50 in good health and CMV-seronegative.

J is TRBJ2-7 and V is TRBV10-1; no clear D. CDR1 WNHNN and CDR2 SYGVQD come from the germline V gene (reference sequence). This CDR3 region has 14 residues. V lost 2 bases and J 3 bases, leaving 11 bases between the germline ends. CDR3 sequence (DNA): TGCGCCAGCAGTGAGGTAGCTTCGAGCTACGAGCAGTACTTC. This codes for CASSEVASSYEQYF.

The J gene is TRBJ2-7, the V gene TRBV19; D is possibly TRBD2 (6 bases). The CDR3 runs to 14 residues. The germline gives CDR1 LNHDA, CDR2 SQIVND (reference sequence). V was cut by 7 bases and J by 1 base, with 14 bases left in between. The CDR3 DNA follows: TGTGCCAGTACCCCCCGTGCGGGGTCCTACGAGCAGTACTTC. Its translation is CASTPRAGSYEQYF.

In DNA, the CDR3 is TGTGCCAGCAGTCCCATCAATTCACCCCTCCACTTT. It is translated as CASSPINSPLHF. This chain joins TRBV7-2 and TRBJ1-6; D remains ambiguous. Germline loops: CDR1 SGHTA, CDR2 FQGNSA. This CDR3 has 12 residues. Trimming cost V 6 bases and J 7 bases, with 7 bases left between them.

Here the CDR3 DNA reads TGTGCCAGCAGTTTCCCACAGGGAGATCAGCCCCAGCATTTT. Protein product: CASSFPQGDQPQHF. V gene TRBV28 combines with J gene TRBJ1-5; the D gene is possibly TRBD1 (6 bases). Trimming shortened V by 3 bases and J by 5 bases, and 11 bases separated the two germline ends. Germline assignment: CDR1 MDHEN and CDR2 SYDVKM. CDR3 size: 14 residues. The whole variable domain, remainder taken from reference TRBV28 and TRBJ1-5, is DVKVTQSSRYLVKRTGEKVFLECVQDMDHENMFWYRQDPGLGLRLIYFSYDVKMKEKGDIPEGYSVSREKKERFSLILESASTNQTSMYLCASSFPQGDQPQHFGDGTRLSIL.

V and J are TRBV28 and TRBJ2-7; D may be TRBD2 (6 bases). The ends were cut back, 6 bases at V and 2 bases at J, with 14 bases in the middle. The CDR3 totals 14 residues. Germline CDR1 and CDR2: MDHEN and SYDVKM. CDR3 amino acids: CASRFLGLPYEQYF. The CDR3 DNA reads TGTGCCAGCAGGTTCTTGGGACTTCCCTACGAGCAGTACTTC.

This chain links TRBV2 with TRBJ1-5, with 8 bases lining up with TRBD1. The CDR3 spans 14 residues. The J segment lost 7 bases and the V segment lost 3 bases, leaving 5 bases of the junction unmatched. Germline lookup yields CDR1 SNHLY and CDR2 FYNNEI. CDR3 region: CASSDRDRGQPQHF. CDR3 nucleotide sequence: TGTGCCAGCAGTGATAGAGACAGGGGCCAGCCCCAGCATTTT. Supplemented by reference TRBV2 and TRBJ1-5, the full variable domain reads EPEVTQTPSHQVTQMGQEVILRCVPISNHLYFYWYRQILGQKVEFLVSFYNNEISEKSEIFDDQFSVERPDGSNFTLKIRSTKLEDSAMYFCASSDRDRGQPQHFGDGTRLSIL.

The chain links TRBV18 to TRBJ1-1, with 7 bases that match TRBD1. This CDR3 has 14 residues. Germline assignment: CDR1 KGHSH and CDR2 LQKENI. The V gene end was trimmed by 3 bases and the J gene end by 4 bases; junction bases not matched to a gene: 5. CDR3 DNA sequence: TGTGCCAGCTCACCGGCACGACAGGGCACTGAAGCTTTCTTT. Translation: CASSPARQGTEAFF.

The chain joins TRBV9 to TRBJ2-3; possibly TRBD1 for D (5 bases). Looked up from germline, CDR1 is SGDLS and CDR2 is YYNGEE. With 0 bases removed from V and 0 bases from J, the gap between germline ends came to 14 bases. This CDR3 has 17 residues. The CDR3 bases are TGTGCCAGCAGCGTAGGTAGGGGTCCGACTAGCACAGATACGCAGTATTTT. Translation gives CASSVGRGPTSTDTQYF.

This chain links TRBV11-1 with TRBJ1-6; 7 bases are a match to TRBD1. Germline V gene lookup returns CDR1 SGHAT and CDR2 FQDESV (reference sequence). The V and J ends lost 2 bases and 7 bases, in that order; junction bases with no gene match: 8. The CDR3 loop spans 16 amino acids. CDR3 loop: CASSLSQQGGNSPLHF. DNA of the CDR3: TGTGCCAGCAGCTTAAGCCAGCAGGGGGGAAATTCACCCCTCCACTTT. The full variable domain, with the rest looked up from reference TRBV11-1 and TRBJ1-6, is EAEVAQSPRYKITEKSQAVAFWCDPISGHATLYWYRQILGQGPELLVQFQDESVVDDSQLPKDRFSAERLKGVDSTLKIQPAELGDSAMYLCASSLSQQGGNSPLHFGNGTRLTVT.